A selection of T cell receptor beta chains follows, all from one sample in a study of cytomegalovirus exposure and HLA in healthy donors. The protocol was immunoSEQ multiplex PCR, while the TCRdb copy is restricted to in-frame clones and leaves out a portion. The sample gives about 180,000 clones, approximately 84% of which show up once; under 5% is in the top ten. Sequenced: PBMCs. Receptor source: a girl aged 5 to 17 in good health and CMV-seropositive. Both conserved end residues are part of each CDR3. The D gene is left open where the match is weak. The size field is filled for only some rows; it gives once, few, many or a size class.

d_call	v_call	clone_size	j_call	cdr3_length	cdr3_nt	cdr3_aa
-	TRBV5-1	-	TRBJ2-7	14	TGCGCCAGCAGCTTGGGAGCAGGAACCTACGAGCAGTACTTC	CASSLGAGTYEQYF
TRBD2	TRBV25-1	-	TRBJ2-3	17	TGTGCCAGCAGTGAGACCGGGACTAGCAAACTCACAGATACGCAGTATTTT	CASSETGTSKLTDTQYF
-	TRBV6-5	-	TRBJ2-5	13	TGTGCCAGCAGTACGGTCCTCCAAGAGACCCAGTACTTC	CASSTVLQETQYF
-	TRBV30	-	TRBJ1-1	14	TGTGCCTGGAGTGCGCCCGGGTTTTACACTGAAGCTTTCTTT	CAWSAPGFYTEAFF
-	TRBV7-6	-	TRBJ2-7	15	TGTGCCAGCAGCCATCTCGGGGTCCTCTCCTACGAGCAGTACTTC	CASSHLGVLSYEQYF
TRBD1	TRBV7-9	few	TRBJ2-5	14	TGTGCCAGCAGCTTTAGGACAGGGGGGGAGACCCAGTACTTC	CASSFRTGGETQYF
-	TRBV5-1	-	TRBJ1-6	17	TGCGCCAGCAGCTTGGGCAGTCCTAGCTCCTATAATTCACCCCTCCACTTT	CASSLGSPSSYNSPLHF
-	TRBV29-1	-	TRBJ2-7	14	TGCAGCGTTGATGGGGGGACAGAGCCCTACGAGCAGTACTTC	CSVDGGTEPYEQYF
TRBD1	TRBV5-6	-	TRBJ1-5	17	TGTGCCAGCAGCGCCGGGGACAGGGGTAGAATTAATCAGCCCCAGCATTTT	CASSAGDRGRINQPQHF
-	TRBV4-1	-	TRBJ2-1	15	TGCGCCAGCAGCCCCGGACTTAGCTCCTACAATGAGCAGTTCTTC	CASSPGLSSYNEQFF
-	TRBV6-6	-	TRBJ1-5	13	TGTGCCAGTCGGCGGAATAGCAATCAGCCCCAGCATTTT	CASRRNSNQPQHF
TRBD2	TRBV28	-	TRBJ2-7	15	TGTGCCAGCAGTTCCTCGGGACTAGCAGGCTACGAGCAGTACTTC	CASSSSGLAGYEQYF
-	TRBV15	-	TRBJ1-5	13	TGTGCCACCAGCAGAGACAGAAATCAGCCCCAGCATTTT	CATSRDRNQPQHF
TRBD1	TRBV29-1	-	TRBJ2-2	15	TGCAGCGTCGAAACCCTATTACAGGGGACCGGGGAGCTGTTTTTT	CSVETLLQGTGELFF
TRBD2	TRBV10-2	once	TRBJ2-3	15	TGCGCCAGCAGTGATGTAGCGGGGGGCACAGATACGCAGTATTTT	CASSDVAGGTDTQYF
-	TRBV10-3	-	TRBJ1-2	14	TGTGCCATCAGTGAGACCCAGGGGACCTATGGCTACACCTTC	CAISETQGTYGYTF
-	TRBV30	-	TRBJ1-5	13	TGTGCCTGGACGCCAGGGAGGGATCAGCCCCAGCATTTT	CAWTPGRDQPQHF
-	TRBV11-1	-	TRBJ1-1	14	TGTGCCAGCAGCTTTACAGGGAGTGGCACTGAAGCTTTCTTT	CASSFTGSGTEAFF
-	TRBV27	few	TRBJ1-1	13	TGTGCCAGCAGTTACAGGGAGAACACTGAAGCTTTCTTT	CASSYRENTEAFF
TRBD1	TRBV29-1	once	TRBJ1-2	14	TGCAGCGTCGGACCGGGACAGGGGATTCATGGCTACACCTTC	CSVGPGQGIHGYTF
TRBD1	TRBV6-4	many	TRBJ1-1	14	TGTGCCAGCAGTTCTGGACAGGGAAACACTGAAGCTTTCTTT	CASSSGQGNTEAFF
-	TRBV9	-	TRBJ1-5	14	TGTGCCAGCAGCGTAAACTATAGGGGTCAGCCCCAGCATTTT	CASSVNYRGQPQHF
TRBD1	TRBV5-1	-	TRBJ2-7	16	TGCGCCAGCAGCTTGGTGCAGGGACAGGGCTCCTACGAGCAGTACTTC	CASSLVQGQGSYEQYF
TRBD1	TRBV7-9	-	TRBJ2-1	13	TGTGCCAGCAGCTCCCGACAGGGCTATGAGCAGTTCTTC	CASSSRQGYEQFF
TRBD1	TRBV16	once	TRBJ1-6	16	TGTGCCAGCAGCCAATCAGGGACAGCATATAATTCACCCCTCCACTTT	CASSQSGTAYNSPLHF
TRBD1	TRBV19	once	TRBJ2-1	13	TGTGCCAGTAGTGGACAGGGCTTCACTGAGCAGTTCTTC	CASSGQGFTEQFF
TRBD1	TRBV4-1	-	TRBJ1-1	15	TGCGCCAGCAGCCCCAGGCCGGACAGGGGGTTTGAAGCTTTCTTT	CASSPRPDRGFEAFF
TRBD1	TRBV6-1	-	TRBJ2-3	15	TGTGCCAGCAGTGAAGACCGGACAGGGGCAGATACGCAGTATTTT	CASSEDRTGADTQYF
-	TRBV19	-	TRBJ1-1	14	TGTGCCAGTAGTATAAGACAGCTGAACACTGAAGCTTTCTTT	CASSIRQLNTEAFF
-	TRBV19	-	TRBJ2-7	14	TGTGCCAGTAGTATAGCGTCCGGGTTAGACGAGCAGTACTTC	CASSIASGLDEQYF
-	TRBV21-1	-	TRBJ1-5	13	TGTGCCAGCGCTCGAGGCTCCAATCAGCCCCAGCATTTT	CASARGSNQPQHF
TRBD2	TRBV11-2	-	TRBJ2-7	15	TGTGCCAGCCTTCATAGCGGGGGGGCTTCCTACGAGCAGTACTTC	CASLHSGGASYEQYF
-	TRBV28	-	TRBJ1-2	13	TGTGCCAGCAGTTTCCGGGGGATCTATGGCTACACCTTC	CASSFRGIYGYTF
-	TRBV11-2	-	TRBJ2-1	14	TGTGCCAGCAGCTTAGGAGCTAGAGGCAATGAGCAGTTCTTC	CASSLGARGNEQFF
TRBD1	TRBV19	-	TRBJ1-3	17	TGTGCCAGTAGGGGACGGGACAGTCTCTACTCTGGAAACACCATATATTTT	CASRGRDSLYSGNTIYF
TRBD2	TRBV7-9	-	TRBJ2-3	16	TGTGCCAGCAGCTTGGAAGGTGGCGGGGGGACAGATACGCAGTATTTT	CASSLEGGGGTDTQYF
TRBD1	TRBV7-2	once	TRBJ2-7	18	TGTGCCAGCAGCTTAGTGGCCCGGGGACAGGGGAGCTTCAACGAGCAGTACTTC	CASSLVARGQGSFNEQYF
TRBD1	TRBV7-9	-	TRBJ2-7	17	TGTGCCAGCAGCTTAACATACACTCGACAGGGGGGCTACGAGCAGTACTTC	CASSLTYTRQGGYEQYF
-	TRBV5-4	few	TRBJ1-1	14	TGTGCCAGCAGCTTGGGGGCTTCGAACACTGAAGCTTTCTTT	CASSLGASNTEAFF
-	TRBV9	-	TRBJ1-5	16	TGTGCCAGCAGCCCCGGCGTGGGGGCAAGCAATCAGCCCCAGCATTTT	CASSPGVGASNQPQHF
-	TRBV7-3	-	TRBJ2-3	19	TGTGCCAGCAGCTTAACTTCCGGGGGAGCGGGCAGAAGCACAGATACGCAGTATTTT	CASSLTSGGAGRSTDTQYF
TRBD2	TRBV2	-	TRBJ2-3	14	TGTGCCAGCATTAAGGATCGGGGGGCAGATACGCAGTATTTT	CASIKDRGADTQYF
-	TRBV7-2	-	TRBJ1-6	15	TGTGCCAGTAGACAGGCGAGCTCCTATAATTCACCCCTCCACTTT	CASRQASSYNSPLHF
-	TRBV30	once	TRBJ1-6	14	TGTGCCTGGGGCGGCACACCCTATAATTCACCCCTCCACTTT	CAWGGTPYNSPLHF
TRBD1	TRBV29-1	-	TRBJ2-7	13	TGCAGCGTGCCGGACAGGGACTCCTACGAGCAGTACTTC	CSVPDRDSYEQYF
TRBD2	TRBV11-1	-	TRBJ2-7	19	TGTGCCAGCAGCTTAGCCCCTGGACAGGAAGCGGGGGGATTCTACGAGCAGTACTTC	CASSLAPGQEAGGFYEQYF
-	TRBV5-6	once	TRBJ2-1	15	TGTGCCACCCGAGGGATCGAGGAACCGTACAATGAGCAGTTCTTC	CATRGIEEPYNEQFF
TRBD2	TRBV2	-	TRBJ2-7	15	TGTGCCAGCAACGATGAGCGGGGGACCCCCTACGAGCAGTACTTC	CASNDERGTPYEQYF
TRBD1	TRBV2	-	TRBJ2-3	14	TGTGCCAGCCGAAGGGACAGAACCACAGATACGCAGTATTTT	CASRRDRTTDTQYF
-	TRBV27	-	TRBJ2-3	15	TGTGCCAGCAGTTTATTCCAAAACTTAGCCGATGCGCAGTATTTT	CASSLFQNLADAQYF
TRBD2	TRBV11-2	few	TRBJ2-5	16	TGTGCCAGCAGCTCTCTAGCGGGGGGGCAATGGGAGACCCAGTACTTC	CASSSLAGGQWETQYF
-	TRBV4-2	-	TRBJ2-5	15	TGTGCCAGCAGCCAAGGTCGCGGGCAGCAAGAGACCCAGTACTTC	CASSQGRGQQETQYF
-	TRBV19	-	TRBJ2-7	14	TGTGCCAGTAGTATAGGACGGGGCTCCTACGAGCAGTACTTC	CASSIGRGSYEQYF
TRBD2	TRBV6-1	-	TRBJ2-4	18	TGTGCCAGCAGTGAATCCGGACTAGCGGGGGGGGTAAAAAACATTCAGTACTTC	CASSESGLAGGVKNIQYF